These 20 T cell receptor beta chains were sequenced from one sample in a study of cytomegalovirus exposure and HLA in healthy donors. PCR used 60 Vbeta primers and 13 Jbeta primers. The table came from immunoSEQ multiplex PCR; TCRdb's copy has only in-frame clones and leaves some out. The sample shows 150,000 to 200,000 clones, 73% of them seen only once. The sample taken for sequencing was PBMCs. The receptors originated from a woman aged 18 to 35 in good health and CMV-seropositive.

The V and J genes are TRBV4-1 and TRBJ1-1; D unresolved. Trimming took 3 bases from V and 5 from J, leaving 7 bases between them. Germline V gives CDR1 MGHRA, CDR2 YSYEKL. This CDR3 comprises 12 residues. CDR3 residues: CASSQTNTEAFF. The CDR3 DNA reads TGCGCCAGCAGCCAGACAAATACTGAAGCTTTCTTT.

V and J are TRBV18 and TRBJ2-3; D unclear. Looked up from germline, CDR1 is KGHSH and CDR2 is LQKENI. The CDR3 is 14 residues long. Trimming took off 3 bases at V and 4 bases at J, with 11 bases between the two ends. The CDR3 region is CASSPSLESDTQYF. CDR3 bases: TGTGCCAGCTCACCGAGCCTAGAGTCAGATACGCAGTATTTT.

The rearrangement uses TRBV9 and TRBJ1-2, with a weak D call TRBD1 (6 bases). The V gene's germline CDR1 is SGDLS and CDR2 YYNGEE. The CDR3 length is 15 residues. V was trimmed by 1 base and J by 1 base, leaving 11 bases between them. The CDR3, as DNA: TGTGCCAGCAGCGTACTCCCGGACAGTAACTATGGCTACACCTTC. It codes for CASSVLPDSNYGYTF.

This chain joins TRBV29-1 and TRBJ2-5, with 8 bases matching TRBD1. V was clipped by 7 bases and J by 1 base; unmatched bases: 5. Germline V gene lookup returns CDR1 SQVTM and CDR2 ANQGSEA. This CDR3 contains 13 residues. CDR3 protein: CSARQGFQETQYF. In DNA form, the CDR3 reads TGCAGCGCCAGACAGGGGTTCCAAGAGACCCAGTACTTC.

The chain links TRBV7-3 to TRBJ1-1; TRBD1 aligns across 9 bases. CDR1 is SGHTA, CDR2 FQGTGA, per germline. The J segment lost 7 bases and the V segment lost 5 bases, leaving 8 bases of the junction unmatched. The CDR3 is 14 amino acids. In DNA form, the CDR3 reads TGTGCCAGCAGCATCACAGGGGGCAGAGGTGAAGCTTTCTTT. It translates to CASSITGGRGEAFF. Filled out from reference TRBV7-3 and TRBJ1-1, the complete variable domain reads GAGVSQTPSNKVTEKGKYVELRCDPISGHTALYWYRQSLGQGPEFLIYFQGTGAADDSGLPNDRFFAVRPEGSVSTLKIQRTERGDSAVYLCASSITGGRGEAFFGQGTRLTVV.

V gene TRBV5-4 combines with J gene TRBJ1-6, with 10 bases aligning to TRBD1. The CDR3 covers 16 residues. Trimming cost V 6 bases and J 7 bases; bases outside gene matches: 10. Looked up from germline, CDR1 is SGHNT and CDR2 is YYREEE (reference sequence). CDR3 region: CASTLPGDRGNSPLHF. The CDR3 region has the DNA TGTGCCAGCACCCTTCCCGGGGACAGGGGAAATTCACCCCTCCACTTT.

The chain links TRBV27 to TRBJ2-5; the match to TRBD1 covers 8 bases. The DNA end is a closer match to TRBJ2-7, so the J assignment may be wrong. The CDR3 spans 16 residues. The germline gives CDR1 MNHEY, CDR2 SMNVEV (reference sequence). The CDR3 region has the DNA TGTGCCAGCAGTCTCACCCCGGACAGGGCTACCTACGAGCAGTACTTC. The encoded protein is CASSLTPDRATYEQYF.

The rearrangement links TRBV7-9 to TRBJ2-1, with 7 bases lining up with TRBD1. Germline CDR1 and CDR2: SEHNR and FQNEAQ (reference sequence). The CDR3 covers 19 residues. The junction had 17 bases not matched to a gene; V was cut back by 5 bases and J by 1 base. The CDR3: CASSPRQGLIGPSYNEQFF. The DNA of the CDR3 is TGTGCCAGCAGCCCGAGACAGGGTCTGATCGGGCCTTCCTACAATGAGCAGTTCTTC.

The chain uses TRBV15 and TRBJ1-2; no clear D gene. The CDR3 has 14 amino acids. V was cut by 1 base and J by 5 bases, with 11 bases left in between. CDR1 is LNHNV and CDR2 is YYDKDF in the germline V gene (reference sequence). The CDR3 DNA reads as TGTGCCACCAGCAGAGTCTTTGTTTTGTATGGCTACACCTTC. As protein: CATSRVFVLYGYTF.

The chain links TRBV4-3 to TRBJ2-1; 10 positions match TRBD1. The CDR3 length is 19 residues. V lost 3 bases to trimming and J lost 3 bases; unmatched junction nucleotides: 14. Germline CDR1 reads LGHNA; CDR2 reads YSLEER. For the CDR3, the DNA is TGCGCCAGCAGCCATGAAAGGGCCCTGACAGGGGGCGGCTACAATGAGCAGTTCTTC. Translated, it gives CASSHERALTGGGYNEQFF.

This clone was detected only once. This chain joins TRBV4-3 and TRBJ1-2; a possible D gene is TRBD1 (5 bases). Between the trimmed V and J ends, which lost 3 bases and 3 bases, there was a span of 14 bases. Per germline, CDR1 LGHNA and CDR2 YSLEER. There are 15 residues in the CDR3. DNA of the CDR3: TGCGCCAGCAGCCAGGTTGCTCGGGGGGACTATGGCTACACCTTC. Amino acids: CASSQVARGDYGYTF.

CDR3 loop: CASSDRDRAFF. The CDR3 nucleotides read TGTGCCAGCAGTGATAGGGACAGAGCTTTCTTT. V is TRBV2 and J is TRBJ1-1; 7 nucleotides match TRBD1. Germline values: CDR1 SNHLY, CDR2 FYNNEI. The CDR3 covers 11 residues. Trimming removed 3 bases from V and 10 bases from J; junction bases left unmatched: 2.

This clone was observed a handful of times. V and J are TRBV6-5 and TRBJ2-1; 11 nucleotides line up with TRBD1. Germline V CDR1 and CDR2: MNHEY, SVGAGI. Trimming removed 4 bases from V and 7 bases from J; junction bases left unmatched: 9. The CDR3 sequence is 16 residues long. The CDR3 region has the DNA TGTGCCAGCAGTTCCCTCGGACAGGGGGCTTTTAATGAGCAGTTCTTC. Its translation is CASSSLGQGAFNEQFF.

The chain carries TRBV27 and TRBJ2-7, with 8 bases aligning to TRBD1. The trim removed 8 bases at V and 7 bases at J, leaving 13 bases unmatched. This CDR3 has 14 residues. Germline values: CDR1 MNHEY, CDR2 SMNVEV (reference sequence). The DNA for the CDR3 is TGTGCCAGCTGCGACAGGGGCCCACCGAGGGAGCAGTACTTC. Translating gives CASCDRGPPREQYF.

This chain uses TRBV5-1 with TRBJ2-3; 11 bases match TRBD2. The germline V gene encodes CDR1 SGHRS and CDR2 YFSETQ. CDR3 length: 16 residues. The junction had 4 bases not matched to a gene; V was cut back by 2 bases and J by 2 bases. This chain's CDR3 is CASSFSGGADTDTQYF. The CDR3, as DNA: TGCGCCAGCAGCTTTAGCGGGGGGGCCGACACAGATACGCAGTATTTT.

This chain uses TRBV11-3 with TRBJ2-2; 7 nucleotides line up with TRBD2. After removal of 2 bases from V and 1 base from J, the junction contained 4 bases not matched to a gene. Germline CDR1 reads SGHNT; CDR2 reads YENEEA. This CDR3 has 16 residues. CDR3 in DNA: TGTGCCAGCAGCTTAAACGGGGGGATGAACACCGGGGAGCTGTTTTTT. This gives the protein CASSLNGGMNTGELFF.

The V call is TRBV9, the J call TRBJ1-2, with D possibly matching TRBD1 (6 bases). This CDR3 region has 16 residues. V was pared by 4 bases and J by 4 bases, with 20 bases between. The V gene's germline CDR1 is SGDLS and CDR2 YYNGEE. The CDR3 region has the DNA TGTGCCAGCAGCCCCCGACAGGACCCTACTGGCTATGGCTACACCTTC. Translation gives CASSPRQDPTGYGYTF.

J is TRBJ1-2 and V is TRBV13, with 9 bases aligning to TRBD1. The CDR3 sequence is 13 residues long. Germline V lookup: CDR1 PRHDT, CDR2 FYEKMQ (reference sequence). With V trimmed by 6 bases and J by 8 bases, 7 bases remained unmatched. CDR3 amino acids: CASRPGQGDGYTF. The CDR3, as DNA: TGTGCCAGCAGGCCGGGACAGGGTGACGGCTACACCTTC. The entire variable domain, with the rest obtained from reference TRBV13 and TRBJ1-2, is as follows: AAGVIQSPRHLIKEKRETATLKCYPIPRHDTVYWYQQGPGQDPQFLISFYEKMQSDKGSIPDRFSAQQFSDYHSELNMSSLELGDSALYFCASRPGQGDGYTFGSGTRLTVV.

The genes are TRBV19 and TRBJ1-6, with TRBD1 identical over 9 bases. Germline CDR1 is LNHDA and CDR2 is SQIVND (reference sequence). V gave up 5 bases and J gave up 6 bases; unmatched junction bases: 5. The CDR3 has 15 amino acids. The CDR3 loop reads CASSLQGALNSPLHF. CDR3 nucleotide sequence: TGTGCCAGTAGTTTACAGGGGGCACTTAATTCACCCCTCCACTTT.

The V and J genes are TRBV27 and TRBJ1-2, with 10 bases fitting TRBD1. Losses at the gene ends were 1 base for V and 8 bases for J; bases not matched to a gene: 7. The CDR3 loop spans 15 amino acids. Germline CDR1 and CDR2: MNHEY and SMNVEV (reference sequence). This chain's CDR3 is CASSLLGTGAGGYTF. CDR3 nucleotides: TGTGCCAGCAGTTTATTGGGGACAGGGGCCGGCGGCTACACCTTC.